The 29 T cell receptor beta chains below all came from one sample that was sequenced in a study of cytomegalovirus exposure and HLA in healthy donors. PCR amplification relied on 60 Vbeta primers (plus 13 Jbeta primers). Produced via immunoSEQ multiplex PCR; TCRdb's table is partial and in-frame only. The table shows 100,000 to 150,000 clones, with 65% to 75% occurring only once. The sequencing sample was made of PBMCs. These receptors were collected from a man aged 40-49 years in good health and CMV-seropositive.

The J gene is TRBJ2-1, the V gene TRBV27, with 9 bases that match TRBD1. The CDR3 runs 15 residues. V shed 6 bases and J 8 bases; nucleotides not matched to a gene: 11. CDR1 MNHEY and CDR2 SMNVEV come from the germline V gene (reference sequence). The CDR3 reads CASSQDRGDVDEQFF. The CDR3 DNA follows: TGTGCCAGCAGCCAAGACAGGGGGGATGTCGATGAGCAGTTCTTC.

The chain combines TRBV6-5 with TRBJ2-7; D ambiguous. This CDR3 region has 11 residues. Trimming left V 10 bases short and J 6 bases short, with 13 bases between. From germline, CDR1 is MNHEY and CDR2 SVGAGI. The CDR3 coding sequence is TGTGCCACCTCCAGAGCGAGCGAGCAGTACTTC. Its protein product is CATSRASEQYF.

This chain connects TRBV28 to TRBJ1-1, with 9 bases aligning to TRBD1. V was pared by 7 bases and J by 3 bases, with 9 bases of the junction left unmatched. The CDR3 totals 15 residues. Germline V gives CDR1 MDHEN, CDR2 SYDVKM. The CDR3, as DNA: TGTGCCAGCAACGCAAACAGGGGGCGGGACACTGAAGCTTTCTTT. Translation: CASNANRGRDTEAFF. Variable domain in full (rest from reference TRBV28 and TRBJ1-1): DVKVTQSSRYLVKRTGEKVFLECVQDMDHENMFWYRQDPGLGLRLIYFSYDVKMKEKGDIPEGYSVSREKKERFSLILESASTNQTSMYLCASNANRGRDTEAFFGQGTRLTVV.

The sample holds one count of this clone. The chain is built from TRBV5-1 and TRBJ2-7; 10 nucleotides line up with TRBD1. Germline CDR1 reads SGHRS; CDR2 reads YFSETQ. The V segment lost 0 bases and the J segment 6 bases; nucleotides outside the gene matches: 6. The CDR3 runs to 15 residues. The CDR3 spells CASSLVGQGLGEQYF. The CDR3 region has the DNA TGCGCCAGCAGCTTGGTGGGACAGGGGTTGGGCGAGCAGTACTTC.

This clone has more than one count but fewer than ten. This chain connects TRBV6-5 to TRBJ2-1; D is unclear. CDR1 is MNHEY, CDR2 SVGAGI, per germline. The CDR3 covers 14 residues. Trimming removed 0 bases from V and 7 bases from J, with 10 bases in between. CDR3 DNA: TGTGCCAGCAGTTACTCGATCCTGGAGAATGAGCAGTTCTTC. Its protein is CASSYSILENEQFF.

This chain links TRBV6-5 with TRBJ1-3; D is undetermined. Per germline, CDR1 MNHEY and CDR2 SVGAGI. Trimming stripped 6 bases from V and 3 bases from J, with 15 bases between. The CDR3 is 15 residues long. CDR3 in DNA: TGTGCCAGCAGCCGCGGGCAGATCGGTGGAAACACCATATATTTT. Protein sequence: CASSRGQIGGNTIYF.

V is TRBV7-3 and J is TRBJ2-5, with 12 bases lining up with TRBD2. There are 19 residues in the CDR3. Germline CDR1 is SGHTA and CDR2 is FQGTGA. V was clipped by 0 bases and J by 0 bases; unmatched bases: 8. CDR3 loop: CASSLTGGLAGRYQETQYF. Written as DNA, the CDR3 is TGTGCCAGCAGCTTAACTGGAGGACTAGCGGGGCGGTACCAAGAGACCCAGTACTTC.

The chain couples TRBV5-1 to TRBJ2-7; 10 bases line up with TRBD1. The CDR3 extends over 14 amino acids. The V gene end was trimmed by 4 bases and the J gene end by 0 bases; junction bases not matched to a gene: 1. Looked up from germline, CDR1 is SGHRS and CDR2 is YFSETQ. The CDR3 sequence: CASSRQGASYEQYF. For the CDR3, the DNA is TGCGCCAGCAGCCGACAGGGGGCCTCCTACGAGCAGTACTTC. Variable domain in full (rest from reference TRBV5-1 and TRBJ2-7): KAGVTQTPRYLIKTRGQQVTLSCSPISGHRSVSWYQQTPGQGLQFLFEYFSETQRNKGNFPGRFSGRQFSNSRSEMNVSTLELGDSALYLCASSRQGASYEQYFGPGTRLTVT.

The V gene is TRBV5-1, the J gene TRBJ2-2; the match to TRBD1 covers 10 bases. After removal of 4 bases from V and 5 bases from J, the junction contained 2 bases not matched to a gene. In germline, CDR1 is SGHRS, CDR2 YFSETQ. The CDR3 extends over 14 amino acids. This chain's CDR3 is CASSTGQGTGELFF. The CDR3 DNA follows: TGCGCCAGCAGCACGGGACAGGGGACCGGGGAGCTGTTTTTT.

The chain recombines TRBV15 with TRBJ1-5, with 10 bases that match TRBD1. Trimming took 4 bases from V and 6 from J; bases not matched to a gene: 3. In germline, CDR1 is LNHNV, CDR2 YYDKDF (reference sequence). The length of the CDR3 is 14 residues. The CDR3 reads CATSKTGGGQPQHF. In DNA, the CDR3 is TGTGCCACCAGCAAGACAGGGGGCGGTCAGCCCCAGCATTTT.

This rearrangement joins TRBV11-2 to TRBJ2-2, with TRBD2 matching 13 bases. J lost 4 bases, V lost 5 bases, and 7 bases had no gene match. The germline gives CDR1 SGHAT, CDR2 FQNNGV. The CDR3 has 17 residues. The CDR3 region has the DNA TGTGCCAGCAGCCCGACCGGGACTAGCGGGGCCACCGGGGAGCTGTTTTTT. Its protein product is CASSPTGTSGATGELFF.

This clone was recorded a few times. J is TRBJ2-5 and V is TRBV7-9; D remains unclear. Trimming removed 0 bases from V and 1 base from J, with 6 bases in between. Per germline, CDR1 SEHNR and CDR2 FQNEAQ (reference sequence). This CDR3 region has 14 residues. CDR3 DNA sequence: TGTGCCAGCAGCTTAGCCCTGGCCCAAGAGACCCAGTACTTC. Protein sequence: CASSLALAQETQYF.

J is TRBJ1-1 and V is TRBV30, with D possibly matching TRBD1 (6 bases). V was clipped by 8 bases and J by 4 bases, with 14 bases between them. The CDR3 sequence is 12 residues long. CDR1 and CDR2 from the germline V gene are GTSNPN and SVGIG (reference sequence). The CDR3 here is CARDRLGTEAFF. The CDR3 region has the DNA TGTGCCCGCGACAGGTTGGGCACTGAAGCTTTCTTT.

This clone came up a few times. The V and J genes are TRBV5-1 and TRBJ2-3; 9 bases are shared with TRBD2. V lost 4 bases to trimming and J lost 13 bases; unmatched junction nucleotides: 10. The CDR3 is made up of 13 amino acids. The germline gives CDR1 SGHRS, CDR2 YFSETQ. The CDR3 region has the DNA TGCGCCAGCAGCGCGGGACTAGCTGACGGGAAGTATTTT. It specifies CASSAGLADGKYF.

This chain uses TRBV5-6 with TRBJ2-5; the match to TRBD1 covers 8 bases. The germline CDR1 and CDR2 sequences are SGHDT and YYEEEE. The CDR3 sequence is 15 residues long. With V trimmed by 3 bases and J by 2 bases, 6 bases remained unmatched. The CDR3 coding sequence is TGTGCCAGCAGCTCCCCGCAGGGGGCACAAGAGACCCAGTACTTC. Its translation: CASSSPQGAQETQYF.

The chain has TRBV27 and TRBJ1-5, with D possibly matching TRBD1 (5 bases). Trimming stripped 2 bases from V and 4 bases from J, with 12 bases between. This CDR3 has 15 residues. The V gene's germline CDR1 is MNHEY and CDR2 SMNVEV (reference sequence). The CDR3 DNA reads as TGTGCCAGCAGTTTAATGGGGCAGTCTAATCAGCCCCAGCATTTT. Its translation: CASSLMGQSNQPQHF.

This clone has a count of ten or more. The genes are TRBV10-1 and TRBJ2-7; the D gene is possibly TRBD1 (5 bases). The germline V gene has CDR1 WNHNN and CDR2 SYGVQD (reference sequence). V was pared by 10 bases and J by 2 bases, with 18 bases between. The CDR3 sequence is 14 residues long. The CDR3 loop reads CAKSIDSFPYEQYF. CDR3 nucleotide sequence: TGCGCCAAGAGTATAGACAGTTTCCCCTACGAGCAGTACTTC.

The V and J genes are TRBV15 and TRBJ2-3; D may be TRBD2 (5 bases). Trimming removed 0 bases at V and 1 base at J, with 17 bases between. Germline V lookup: CDR1 LNHNV, CDR2 YYDKDF (reference sequence). CDR3 length: 18 amino acids. The CDR3 coding sequence is TGTGCCACCAGCAGAGATCGCGTTCGGACTCGCGGCACAGATACGCAGTATTTT. Its protein is CATSRDRVRTRGTDTQYF.

This chain uses TRBV7-9 with TRBJ1-4; possibly TRBD1 for D (5 bases). Germline V gives CDR1 SEHNR, CDR2 FQNEAQ (reference sequence). The CDR3 extends over 14 amino acids. Trimming took 5 bases from V and 3 from J, leaving 10 bases between them. The CDR3 is CASSPEGPNEKLFF. CDR3 DNA: TGTGCCAGCAGCCCGGAGGGGCCTAATGAAAAACTGTTTTTT.

As regards this clone: The junction differs from germline at one of its ends, possibly a read error. This chain links TRBV7-7 with TRBJ2-5, with TRBD1 as a possible D gene (8 bases). Germline V gives CDR1 SSHAT, CDR2 FNYEAQ (reference sequence). This CDR3 is 16 amino acids long. The CDR3 spells CASRPFSTGGGETQYF. In DNA, the CDR3 is TGTGCTAGCAGGCCTTTCTCAACAGGGGGGGGAGAGACCCAGTACTTC. Drawing the rest from reference TRBV7-7 and TRBJ2-5, the complete variable domain is GAGVSQSPRYKVTKRGQDVTLRCDPISSHATLYWYQQALGQGPEFLTYFNYEAQPDKSGLPSDRFSAERPEGSISTLTIQRTEQRDSAMYRCASRPFSTGGGETQYFGPGTRLLVL.

This chain connects TRBV27 to TRBJ1-1, with TRBD1 identical over 8 bases. There are 15 residues in the CDR3. Trimming at V came to 5 bases and at J to 5 bases, leaving 10 bases not matched to a gene. The germline CDR1 and CDR2 sequences are MNHEY and SMNVEV (reference sequence). CDR3 protein: CASSPLQGAQTEAFF. The CDR3 DNA is TGTGCCAGCAGTCCCCTCCAGGGGGCGCAGACTGAAGCTTTCTTT.

This clone was seen a handful of times. The DNA of the CDR3 is TGTGCCACCCTTGGCAGCGGGAGGGACGAGCAGTACTTC. Amino acid sequence: CATLGSGRDEQYF. The gene calls are TRBV11-2 and TRBJ2-7; 10 nucleotides align to TRBD2. V dropped 10 bases and J dropped 5; count of bases not matched to a gene: 8. CDR1 SGHAT and CDR2 FQNNGV come from the germline V gene. The CDR3 is 13 residues long.

In its sample, this clone was seen once. The rearrangement uses TRBV2 and TRBJ2-2, with D perhaps TRBD1 (8 bases). CDR1 is SNHLY, CDR2 FYNNEI, per germline. V dropped 5 bases and J dropped 4 bases, with 14 bases sitting between them. The CDR3 consists of 15 residues. CDR3 nucleotide sequence: TGTGCCAGCAGTCCCAACAGGGGGGGCACCGGGGAGCTGTTTTTT. Translation gives CASSPNRGGTGELFF.

The rearrangement uses TRBV30 and TRBJ1-2, with TRBD1 matching over 11 bases. Germline values: CDR1 GTSNPN, CDR2 SVGIG (reference sequence). The CDR3 contains 15 residues. J lost 8 bases, V lost 4 bases, and 12 bases had no gene match. The CDR3 protein is CAWTSGGQGVSGYTF. The CDR3 region has the DNA TGTGCCTGGACCTCAGGGGGACAGGGGGTTTCGGGCTACACCTTC.

The chain links TRBV30 to TRBJ2-2, with a possible D match to TRBD2 (5 bases). With 2 bases removed from V and 5 bases from J, the gap between germline ends came to 18 bases. In germline, CDR1 is GTSNPN, CDR2 SVGIG (reference sequence). CDR3 length: 16 amino acids. CDR3 protein: CAWSTTIPGKTGELFF. In DNA, the CDR3 is TGTGCCTGGAGTACGACAATACCCGGGAAGACCGGGGAGCTGTTTTTT.

The rearrangement links TRBV19 to TRBJ1-2; maybe TRBD1 (6 bases). Germline CDR1 and CDR2: LNHDA and SQIVND (reference sequence). The CDR3 loop spans 16 amino acids. Trimming pared 4 bases from V and 3 bases from J, leaving 18 bases between. DNA for the CDR3: TGTGCCAGTAGTACCTCCCTGGTAGGGGGGGACTATGGCTACACCTTC. It is translated as CASSTSLVGGDYGYTF.

The chain is built from TRBV2 and TRBJ1-1; TRBD1 matches 7 bases. There are 13 residues in the CDR3. Germline CDR1 and CDR2: SNHLY and FYNNEI. V trimming: 7 bases; J trimming: 5 bases; junction bases outside the gene matches: 7. CDR3 loop: CASKTGWETEAFF. The DNA of the CDR3 is TGTGCCAGCAAGACAGGGTGGGAGACTGAAGCTTTCTTT.

The rearrangement uses TRBV27 and TRBJ2-2; TRBD2 aligns across 7 bases. The CDR3 consists of 18 residues. V gave up 2 bases and J gave up 4 bases; unmatched junction bases: 13. The germline gives CDR1 MNHEY, CDR2 SMNVEV (reference sequence). CDR3 DNA: TGTGCCAGCAGTTTAACCCCCCAGCGGGGAACGAGCACCGGGGAGCTGTTTTTT. This translates into CASSLTPQRGTSTGELFF.

This clone was observed once. J is TRBJ2-7 and V is TRBV15; 9 positions agree with TRBD1. CDR3 length: 15 amino acids. In germline, CDR1 is LNHNV, CDR2 YYDKDF (reference sequence). With V trimmed by 5 bases and J by 4 bases, 9 bases remained unmatched. CDR3 DNA: TGTGCCACCAGCGTTACCGGGACAGGGCCGTACGAGCAGTACTTC. This codes for CATSVTGTGPYEQYF.